The rows below give T cell receptor beta chains drawn from one sample of a study of blood T cells in healthy people across ages. TCRdb ran MiXCR on the 5' RACE reads and lists one entry per CDR3 protein. The sample contains more than 1,000,000 distinct CDR3 sequences, about 23% of which appear only once. These records were also assigned to another study, of T cells of mothers and their children.

The specimen was blood. The receptors stem from a girl aged 2 to 9 in good health. Each CDR3 is given with its conserved first and last residue. The D gene is left open where the match is weak. Expanded clones get a size class; other rows say once, few or many, or leave the size out.

d_call	clone_size	v_call	j_call	cdr3_aa	cdr3_nt
.	few	TRBV4-3	TRBJ1-2	CASSQDEWANYGYTF	TGCGCCAGCAGCCAAGATGAATGGGCTAACTATGGCTACACCTTC
TRBD1	.	TRBV20-1	TRBJ2-5	CSAALVPIPNTGTEETQYF	TGCAGTGCTGCTTTAGTCCCGATCCCAAACACCGGGACAGAAGAGACCCAGTACTTC
TRBD1	.	TRBV28	TRBJ1-2	CASSPGQFNGYTF	TGTGCCAGCAGCCCGGGACAGTTCAATGGCTACACCTTC
.	few	TRBV4-3	TRBJ2-7	CASSQDMSHYEQYF	TGCGCCAGCAGCCAAGATATGAGCCACTACGAGCAGTACTTC
TRBD1	.	TRBV20-1	TRBJ1-6	CSAIPGTDNSPLHF	TGCAGTGCTATTCCCGGGACAGATAATTCACCCCTCCACTTT
.	.	TRBV28	TRBJ1-6	CASRRGSRNSPLHF	TGTGCCAGCAGACGGGGGAGTCGGAATTCACCCCTCCACTTT
.	few	TRBV10-3	TRBJ1-1	CAISEYMGRGAFF	TGTGCCATCAGTGAGTATATGGGCAGGGGAGCTTTCTTT
.	few	TRBV3-1	TRBJ2-3	CASSQEFGTSTPDTQYF	TGTGCCAGCAGCCAAGAGTTTGGCACGTCAACCCCAGATACGCAGTATTTT
.	.	TRBV28	TRBJ1-2	CASSGSGLNYGYTF	TGTGCCAGCAGTGGGAGTGGACTAAACTATGGCTACACCTTC
.	.	TRBV28	TRBJ1-5	CASSSGSQGGNQPQHF	TGTGCCAGCAGTTCCGGGTCCCAGGGCGGCAATCAGCCCCAGCATTTT
.	.	TRBV7-8	TRBJ2-3	CASSLLGSRVEGRDTQYF	TGTGCCAGCAGCTTATTGGGGTCCAGGGTAGAGGGGCGGGATACGCAGTATTTT
TRBD1	.	TRBV9	TRBJ2-3	CASSPSIDRDRGSTDTQYF	TGTGCCAGCAGCCCCTCTATCGACCGGGACAGGGGAAGCACAGATACGCAGTATTTT
TRBD1	.	TRBV12-3/TRBV12-4	TRBJ1-2	CASSFQDRGYGYTF	TGTGCCAGCAGTTTCCAGGACAGGGGATATGGCTACACCTTC
.	few	TRBV20-1	TRBJ2-3	CSASNFLNTDTQYF	TGCAGTGCTAGTAACTTCCTAAACACAGATACGCAGTATTTT
TRBD1	few	TRBV20-1	TRBJ2-1	CSANEGAYEQFF	TGCAGTGCTAATGAGGGGGCCTATGAGCAGTTCTTC
TRBD1	.	TRBV28	TRBJ2-2	CASSSNRGRDTGELFF	TGTGCCAGCAGTTCAAACAGGGGGCGGGACACCGGGGAGCTGTTTTTT